Below, 6 T cell receptor beta chains from the same sample are listed, as sequenced in a study of T cell repertoires in cytomegalovirus infection. From the reads, TCRdb called clonotypes with MiXCR, one entry per CDR3 protein. Of 370,000 or so distinct CDR3 sequences listed, about a third are singletons. These receptors have no identified antigens. The sequenced sample was cultured PBMCs, obtained from culture after CMV antigen stimulation. The receptors were sampled from a human donor in good health (CMV status not recorded). Some clones in this sample may be carry-over from other donors' samples.

The sample holds many counts of this clonotype. The chain joins TRBV20-1 to TRBJ2-3; D may correspond to TRBD1 or TRBD2 (5 bases each). Trimming cost V 3 bases and J 8 bases, with 15 bases left between them. The CDR3 covers 13 residues. Germline CDR1 DFQATT, CDR2 SNEGSKA (reference sequence). DNA for the CDR3: TGCAGTGCTAGGGGGGACGGACGCTTTACGCAGTATTTT. This sequence encodes CSARGDGRFTQYF.

Many counts were recorded for this clonotype. In DNA form, the CDR3 reads TGTGCCAGCAGGGCCCCCAATCAGCCCCAGCATTTT. Translated, it gives CASRAPNQPQHF. This chain joins TRBV6-5 and TRBJ1-5; D is unresolved. The CDR3 is 12 amino acids. With 6 bases removed from V and 3 bases from J, the gap between germline ends came to 6 bases. Germline lookup yields CDR1 MNHEY and CDR2 SVGAGI.

The J gene is TRBJ2-1, the V gene TRBV29-1, with 7 bases fitting TRBD2. The CDR3 contains 13 residues. In germline, CDR1 is SQVTM, CDR2 ANQGSEA. V was pared by 4 bases and J by 7 bases, with 7 bases of the junction left unmatched. DNA for the CDR3: TGCAGCGTTGTCTCGCGGGAGAGTAATGAGCAGTTCTTC. Translation: CSVVSRESNEQFF.

The genes are TRBV23-1 and TRBJ2-2; D is perhaps TRBD1 or TRBD2 (5 bases each). TRBV23-1 is an ORF for which the function is uncertain. The CDR3 runs 18 residues. V gave up 1 base and J gave up 0 bases, with 15 bases separating them. The CDR3 region is CASSQYSEGPSNTGELFF. In nucleotides, the CDR3 is TGCGCCAGCAGTCAATATTCTGAGGGGCCCTCGAACACCGGGGAGCTGTTTTTT.

Turning to this clonotype: One end of the junction varies from germline; a read error may be responsible. The chain links TRBV5-3 to TRBJ2-1, with 12 bases aligning to TRBD2. TRBV5-3 is placed among ORFs of uncertain function. The CDR3 extends over 17 amino acids. CDR3 nucleotide sequence: TGTGCCAGCAGCTCCGCTCTAGCGGGAGGGGCCTACAATGAGCAGTTCTTC. Residues: CASSSALAGGAYNEQFF.

This clonotype was recorded at least ten times. The V call is TRBV7-2, the J call TRBJ2-5; D might be TRBD2 (5 bases). The V gene lost 4 bases and the J gene lost 4 bases, with 22 bases spanning the gap. CDR3 length: 17 amino acids. CDR1 and CDR2 (germline): SGHTA, FQGNSA. CDR3 sequence (DNA): TGTGCCAGCAGCTCCCACCTTTGGGCGGGCCAAGGAGAGACCCAGTACTTC. Amino acid sequence: CASSSHLWAGQGETQYF.